This T cell receptor (beta chain) was recorded in a study of blood T cell repertoires in COVID-19. Turning to the study itself: The United States, Italy and Spain provided the acute and convalescent COVID-19 samples.

The V segment lost 3 bases and the J segment 7 bases; nucleotides outside the gene matches: 20. CDR3 length: 19 amino acids. Germline V CDR1 and CDR2: LNHDA, SQIVND (reference sequence). TCRdb's copy holds only in-frame clones and misses some; the assay was immunoSEQ multiplex PCR. The data contain some 150,000 clones, around 80% of them singletons. The V call is TRBV19, the J call TRBJ2-3; 9 nucleotides match TRBD2. This receptor was identified in a man aged 55 to 70 with acute or convalescent COVID-19. The sample consisted of peripheral blood. Written as DNA, the CDR3 is TGTGCCAGTAGTATTCCTCCGGGACTAGCCGTTTCAAGAAGGAATACGCAGTATTTT. It translates to CASSIPPGLAVSRRNTQYF.